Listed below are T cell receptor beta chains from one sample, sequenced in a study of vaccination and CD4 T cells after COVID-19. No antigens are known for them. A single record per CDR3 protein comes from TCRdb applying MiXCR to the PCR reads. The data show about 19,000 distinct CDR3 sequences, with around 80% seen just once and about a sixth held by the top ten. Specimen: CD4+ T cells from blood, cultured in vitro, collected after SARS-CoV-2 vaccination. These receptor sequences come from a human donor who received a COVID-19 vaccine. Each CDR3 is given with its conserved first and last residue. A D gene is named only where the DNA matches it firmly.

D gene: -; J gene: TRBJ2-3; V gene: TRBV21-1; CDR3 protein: CASMTTSGHRSGTDTQYF; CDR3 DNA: TGTGCCAGCATGACGACTAGCGGACATAGGTCTGGCACAGATACGCAGTATTTT
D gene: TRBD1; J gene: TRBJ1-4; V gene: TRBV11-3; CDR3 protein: CASSLGDRANEKLFF; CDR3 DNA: TGTGCCAGCAGCTTAGGGGACAGGGCTAATGAAAAACTGTTTTTT
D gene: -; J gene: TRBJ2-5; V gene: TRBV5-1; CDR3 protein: CASSLGTPGWETQYF; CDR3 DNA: TGCGCCAGCAGCTTGGGGACACCAGGGTGGGAGACCCAGTACTTC
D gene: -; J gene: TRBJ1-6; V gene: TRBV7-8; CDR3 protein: CASRIRVDNSPLHF; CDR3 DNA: TGTGCCAGCAGAATCAGGGTGGACAATTCACCCCTCCACTTT
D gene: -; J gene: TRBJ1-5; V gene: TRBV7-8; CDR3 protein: CASTLKAGFAGNQPQHF; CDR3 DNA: TGTGCCAGCACACTGAAAGCAGGCTTCGCGGGCAATCAGCCCCAGCATTTT
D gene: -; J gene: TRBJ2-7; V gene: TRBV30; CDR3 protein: CAWSMGGSTYEQYF; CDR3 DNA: TGTGCCTGGAGTATGGGGGGTTCGACCTACGAGCAGTACTTC
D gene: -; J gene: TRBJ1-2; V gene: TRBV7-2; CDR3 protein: CASSLIGDGYGYTF; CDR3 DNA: TGTGCCAGCAGCTTAATCGGGGACGGCTATGGCTACACCTTC
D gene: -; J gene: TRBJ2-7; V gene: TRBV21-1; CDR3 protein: CASSARPSLRNEQYF; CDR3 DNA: TGTGCCAGCAGCGCCCGTCCTTCCCTGAGGAACGAGCAGTACTTC
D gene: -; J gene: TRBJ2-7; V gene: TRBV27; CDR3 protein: CASSVIGPRGPEQYF; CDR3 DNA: TGTGCCAGCAGTGTTATCGGGCCCCGGGGCCCCGAGCAGTACTTC
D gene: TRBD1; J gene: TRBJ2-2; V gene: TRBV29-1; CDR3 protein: CSAPGTGGVGELFF; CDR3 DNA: TGCAGCGCTCCCGGGACAGGGGGTGTAGGGGAGCTGTTTTTT